Below, 32 T cell receptor beta chains from the same sample are listed, as sequenced in a study of blood T cell repertoires in COVID-19. TCRdb's copy holds only in-frame clones and misses some; the assay was immunoSEQ multiplex PCR. In the table there are around 120,000 clones, about 90% of which are singletons. The specimen was peripheral blood. The receptors derive from a woman aged 60 to 75 with COVID-19, enrolled during active disease.

The chain carries TRBV19 and TRBJ1-1, with TRBD1 as a possible D gene (6 bases). Germline assignment: CDR1 LNHDA and CDR2 SQIVND (reference sequence). Trimming removed 3 bases at V and 8 bases at J, with 7 bases between. The CDR3 is made up of 11 amino acids. CDR3 bases: TGTGCCAGTAGTATGACAGGAGAAGCTTTCTTT. Protein sequence: CASSMTGEAFF.

V and J are TRBV9 and TRBJ2-3; possibly TRBD2 for D (6 bases). This CDR3 comprises 13 residues. Trimming took off 1 base at V and 6 bases at J, with 9 bases between the two ends. Germline-derived CDR1 and CDR2 are SGDLS and YYNGEE. This CDR3 is CASSVKGGDTQYF. CDR3 in DNA: TGTGCCAGCAGCGTAAAAGGAGGGGATACGCAGTATTTT.

The genes are TRBV4-3 and TRBJ2-1; TRBD1 agrees at 11 bases. This CDR3 has 15 amino acids. V trimming: 4 bases; J trimming: 10 bases; junction bases outside the gene matches: 9. Germline assignment: CDR1 LGHNA and CDR2 YSLEER. CDR3: CASSLHGTGGTEQFF. The CDR3 DNA reads TGCGCCAGCAGCCTCCACGGGACAGGGGGAACGGAGCAGTTCTTC.

The chain uses TRBV5-1 and TRBJ2-7; 8 positions match TRBD1. Germline V lookup: CDR1 SGHRS, CDR2 YFSETQ. J lost 4 bases, V lost 4 bases, and 10 bases had no gene match. This CDR3 is built from 15 residues. CDR3 nucleotide sequence: TGCGCCAGCAGCAAAAGACAGGGGCGGGTGTACGAGCAGTACTTC. Its translation: CASSKRQGRVYEQYF.

V is TRBV3-1 (or the pseudogene TRBV3-2) and J is TRBJ1-1, with 8 bases fitting TRBD1. The V segment lost 5 bases and the J segment 4 bases; nucleotides outside the gene matches: 9. The CDR3 contains 15 residues. CDR1 is LGHDT, CDR2 YNNKEL, per germline (reference sequence). The CDR3 is CASSELQTGGTEAFF. CDR3 nucleotides: TGTGCCAGCAGCGAACTTCAAACAGGGGGCACTGAAGCTTTCTTT.

The rearrangement uses TRBV2 and TRBJ1-1, with a possible D match to TRBD1 (5 bases). The CDR3 is made up of 17 amino acids. V gave up 7 bases and J gave up 7 bases, with 28 bases separating them. Germline V gene data show CDR1 as SNHLY and CDR2 as FYNNEI. CDR3 sequence reads: CASIPAADSRGFIEAFF. In nucleotides, the CDR3 is TGTGCCAGCATCCCTGCCGCCGACAGCCGTGGTTTCATTGAAGCTTTCTTT.

V is TRBV5-1 and J is TRBJ2-1; the match to TRBD1 covers 12 bases. Trimming cost V 4 bases and J 2 bases; bases outside gene matches: 1. Germline assignment: CDR1 SGHRS and CDR2 YFSETQ. This CDR3 contains 15 residues. The CDR3 region is CASSGTGGTYNEQFF. The DNA for the CDR3 is TGCGCCAGCAGCGGGACAGGGGGCACCTACAATGAGCAGTTCTTC. The whole variable domain, filled in from reference TRBV5-1 and TRBJ2-1, reads KAGVTQTPRYLIKTRGQQVTLSCSPISGHRSVSWYQQTPGQGLQFLFEYFSETQRNKGNFPGRFSGRQFSNSRSEMNVSTLELGDSALYLCASSGTGGTYNEQFFGPGTRLTVL.

This clone has just one count. V gene TRBV5-4 combines with J gene TRBJ2-1; 7 nucleotides match TRBD2. V dropped 0 bases and J dropped 6; count of bases not matched to a gene: 15. This CDR3 comprises 18 residues. Germline V CDR1 and CDR2: SGHNT, YYREEE (reference sequence). Here the CDR3 DNA reads TGTGCCAGCAGCTTGGCCGGTAGCGGGCTATTTTCCGTCAATGAGCAGTTCTTC. Translated, it gives CASSLAGSGLFSVNEQFF.

The rearrangement links TRBV6-5 to TRBJ2-3; 7 positions agree with TRBD2. The CDR3 loop spans 14 amino acids. The ends lost 3 bases at V and 3 bases at J; junction bases unmatched: 3. Per germline, CDR1 MNHEY and CDR2 SVGAGI. CDR3 loop: CASSYLGGTDTQYF. The CDR3 DNA sequence: TGTGCCAGCAGTTATTTGGGAGGGACAGATACGCAGTATTTT.

This chain joins TRBV11-1 and TRBJ1-2, with D unclear. This CDR3 comprises 12 residues. Trimming took 4 bases from V and 3 from J, leaving 6 bases between them. Germline V gives CDR1 SGHAT, CDR2 FQDESV (reference sequence). CDR3 DNA: TGTGCCAGCAGCTCTCAGGACTATGGCTACACCTTC. Protein: CASSSQDYGYTF.

This clone was observed at least ten times. The V gene is TRBV25-1, the J gene TRBJ2-2, with D possibly TRBD1 on 5 matching bases. Germline values: CDR1 MGHDK, CDR2 SYGVNS. V dropped 5 bases and J dropped 0 bases, with 13 bases sitting between them. This CDR3 comprises 16 residues. The CDR3 coding sequence is TGTGCCAGCAGTATCCAGACAGACTCGAACACCGGGGAGCTGTTTTTT. Encoded protein: CASSIQTDSNTGELFF.

The rearrangement joins TRBV4-3 to TRBJ1-3, with TRBD1 matching over 7 bases. Trimming took 4 bases from V and 6 from J; bases not matched to a gene: 12. Germline-derived CDR1 and CDR2 are LGHNA and YSLEER. The CDR3 loop spans 16 amino acids. The CDR3 coding sequence is TGCGCCAGCAGCCCCAGTAACAGACAGGGATTAAACACCATATATTTT. Its protein is CASSPSNRQGLNTIYF.

The rearrangement joins TRBV5-4 to TRBJ2-1; 14 nucleotides align to TRBD2. There are 16 residues in the CDR3. CDR1 is SGHNT, CDR2 YYREEE, per germline (reference sequence). With V trimmed by 4 bases and J by 5 bases, 5 bases remained unmatched. The chain's CDR3 is CASSVRLAGGNNEQFF. The DNA of the CDR3 is TGTGCCAGCAGCGTTAGACTAGCGGGGGGGAACAATGAGCAGTTCTTC.

The V gene is TRBV5-1, the J gene TRBJ1-5, with 7 positions matching TRBD1. Germline V gives CDR1 SGHRS, CDR2 YFSETQ. J gave up 2 bases and V 4 bases, and 6 bases lay outside the gene matches. This CDR3 has 15 residues. The CDR3 is CASSNTGEGNQPQHF. The CDR3 region has the DNA TGCGCCAGCAGCAATACAGGGGAAGGCAATCAGCCCCAGCATTTT.

This rearrangement joins TRBV4-3 to TRBJ2-7, with D tentatively TRBD1 (6 bases). The CDR3 is made up of 18 amino acids. The V end lost 2 bases, the J end lost 0 bases, and 20 bases lay between the germline ends. Germline V CDR1 and CDR2: LGHNA, YSLEER. Here the CDR3 DNA reads TGCGCCAGCAGCCAAAACGGAACTGCCCGGGACACCTCCTACGAGCAGTACTTC. The encoded protein is CASSQNGTARDTSYEQYF.

The chain recombines TRBV18 with TRBJ2-1, with TRBD1 matching over 7 bases. CDR1 is KGHSH, CDR2 LQKENI, per germline. The ends lost 4 bases at V and 5 bases at J; junction bases unmatched: 5. This CDR3 has 14 residues. This CDR3 is CASSRRQGDNEQFF. The CDR3 nucleotides read TGTGCCAGCTCACGGCGACAGGGTGACAATGAGCAGTTCTTC.

This chain uses TRBV6-2 or TRBV6-3 with TRBJ2-1, with D maybe TRBD2 (6 bases). The CDR3 covers 16 residues. Germline V CDR1 and CDR2: MNHEY, SVGEGT. Trimming removed 2 bases from V and 2 bases from J, with 13 bases in between. The CDR3 region has the DNA TGTGCCAGCAGTTACCCGGGACTGCCACCCTACAATGAGCAGTTCTTC. It yields the protein CASSYPGLPPYNEQFF.

This chain links TRBV12-3 or TRBV12-4 with TRBJ1-1; D might be TRBD1 (5 bases). The CDR3 extends over 13 amino acids. V was cut by 2 bases and J by 4 bases, with 8 bases left in between. CDR3 nucleotides: TGTGCCAGCAGTTTACCGGGGGGCACTGAAGCTTTCTTT. This gives the protein CASSLPGGTEAFF.

This chain links TRBV4-1 with TRBJ2-4; 7 nucleotides match TRBD1. CDR3 size: 14 residues. Germline-derived CDR1 and CDR2 are MGHRA and YSYEKL. V trimming: 3 bases; J trimming: 6 bases; junction bases outside the gene matches: 5. The CDR3 nucleotides read TGCGCCAGCAGCCAGCCTAGACAGGGAAACATTCAGTACTTC. Translating gives CASSQPRQGNIQYF.

This chain joins TRBV4-3 and TRBJ2-1; 7 positions agree with TRBD1. Unmatched junction bases numbered 3, after V lost 0 bases and J lost 4 bases. Germline-derived CDR1 and CDR2 are LGHNA and YSLEER. The CDR3 spans 15 residues. The chain's CDR3 is CASSQDGDSYNEQFF. CDR3 nucleotides: TGCGCCAGCAGCCAAGACGGGGACAGTTACAATGAGCAGTTCTTC.

This chain joins TRBV10-3 and TRBJ2-2, with a possible D match to TRBD1 (6 bases). The CDR3 has 16 amino acids. CDR1 is ENHRY, CDR2 SYGVKD, per germline. Trimming removed 4 bases from V and 7 bases from J, with 19 bases in between. The CDR3 bases are TGTGCCATCAGTGGGGCCGGACAGAATGAAGGCGGGGAGCTGTTTTTT. Its protein is CAISGAGQNEGGELFF.

With respect to this clone: The final CDR3 position lacks the conserved phenylalanine or tryptophan, pointing to a likely read error. It is unclear where the CDR3 begins or ends on the DNA, so no DNA is shown, and the CDR3 is as TCRdb lists it. The chain recombines TRBV10-1 with TRBJ2-7; the table calls TRBD2, which could not be checked here. Including both end residues, the CDR3 is 10 amino acids long. From germline, CDR1 is WNHNN and CDR2 SYGVQD (reference sequence). The CDR3 reads CASRIISRRA.

V usage is TRBV18 and J usage is TRBJ2-1; 9 nucleotides line up with TRBD2. V shed 4 bases, J shed 5 bases, and the junction held 18 bases outside the gene matches. Per germline, CDR1 KGHSH and CDR2 LQKENI. CDR3 length: 19 amino acids. The CDR3, as DNA: TGTGCCAGCTCACGACGATTGCTAGCGGGGCCCAGTGGAGACAATGAGCAGTTCTTC. It encodes CASSRRLLAGPSGDNEQFF.

The gene calls are TRBV6-6 and TRBJ2-7; maybe TRBD1 (6 bases). CDR1 and CDR2 (germline): MNHNY, SVGAGI (reference sequence). This CDR3 has 15 amino acids. V was cut by 5 bases and J by 1 base, with 15 bases left in between. CDR3 amino acids: CASSPRGIRSYEQYF. DNA of the CDR3: TGTGCCAGCAGTCCAAGGGGGATTAGGTCCTACGAGCAGTACTTC.

The CDR3 sequence is CASSHRSGGAGETQYF. The CDR3 DNA sequence: TGTGCCAGCAGCCATCGTAGCGGGGGGGCCGGGGAGACCCAGTACTTC. This rearrangement joins TRBV3-1 (or the pseudogene TRBV3-2) to TRBJ2-5; 11 nucleotides agree with TRBD2. The V gene end was trimmed by 3 bases and the J gene end by 5 bases; junction bases not matched to a gene: 8. In germline, CDR1 is LGHDT, CDR2 YNNKEL (reference sequence). The CDR3 totals 16 residues.

The chain uses TRBV9 and TRBJ1-3; no clear D gene. The CDR3 is 14 amino acids. Trimming left V 0 bases short and J 0 bases short, with 4 bases between. Looked up from germline, CDR1 is SGDLS and CDR2 is YYNGEE. The CDR3 sequence is CASSVAVSGNTIYF. In DNA form, the CDR3 reads TGTGCCAGCAGCGTAGCTGTCTCTGGAAACACCATATATTTT.

The chain links TRBV2 to TRBJ2-4, with 10 bases aligning to TRBD2. Germline loops: CDR1 SNHLY, CDR2 FYNNEI. J lost 0 bases, V lost 7 bases, and 15 bases had no gene match. This CDR3 is 19 amino acids long. CDR3 nucleotides: TGTGCCAGCATCCCAAGGGCCAAAGCGGGGGGGCTAGCCAAAAACATTCAGTACTTC. It is translated as CASIPRAKAGGLAKNIQYF. Together with reference TRBV2 and TRBJ2-4, the CDR3 gives the full variable domain: EPEVTQTPSHQVTQMGQEVILRCVPISNHLYFYWYRQILGQKVEFLVSFYNNEISEKSEIFDDQFSVERPDGSNFTLKIRSTKLEDSAMYFCASIPRAKAGGLAKNIQYFGAGTRLSVL.

In its sample, this clone was seen once. The chain combines TRBV7-9 with TRBJ2-4; D is undetermined. This CDR3 has 14 residues. CDR1 SEHNR and CDR2 FQNEAQ come from the germline V gene (reference sequence). The V and J ends lost 2 bases and 3 bases respectively, with 8 bases between them. The CDR3 DNA is TGTGCCAGCAGCTTATCGGGTGTCAAAAACATTCAGTACTTC. This codes for CASSLSGVKNIQYF.

This sequence joins TRBV3-1 (or the pseudogene TRBV3-2) and TRBJ2-2; D is perhaps TRBD2 (6 bases). Germline CDR1 reads LGHDT; CDR2 reads YNNKEL (reference sequence). The CDR3 extends over 16 amino acids. V was shortened by 0 bases and J by 0 bases, with 8 bases between the two germline ends. This CDR3 reads CASSQEGGANTGELFF. The CDR3 DNA follows: TGTGCCAGCAGCCAAGAGGGGGGTGCGAACACCGGGGAGCTGTTTTTT.

V is TRBV19 and J is TRBJ2-7; D is possibly TRBD2 (5 bases). Germline assignment: CDR1 LNHDA and CDR2 SQIVND (reference sequence). This CDR3 spans 15 amino acids. V was clipped by 3 bases and J by 5 bases, with 17 bases between them. CDR3 DNA: TGTGCCAGTAGTATGGTCGGGATCTTCCTAGACGAGCAGTACTTC. Its translation is CASSMVGIFLDEQYF.

The chain combines TRBV7-9 with TRBJ1-2; D is possibly TRBD1 (6 bases). CDR1 and CDR2 (germline): SEHNR, FQNEAQ (reference sequence). The CDR3 loop spans 14 amino acids. Trimming shortened V by 4 bases and J by 3 bases, and 12 bases separated the two germline ends. CDR3 nucleotide sequence: TGTGCCAGCAGCTACACAGGGTTCGACTATGGCTACACCTTC. Protein product: CASSYTGFDYGYTF.

Comment on this clone: Additional DNA sequences in this sample encode the identical CDR3. This chain connects TRBV2 to TRBJ1-2, with TRBD1 matching over 10 bases. Germline-derived CDR1 and CDR2 are SNHLY and FYNNEI. Trimming took 6 bases from V and 4 from J; bases not matched to a gene: 8. There are 15 residues in the CDR3. The CDR3 region has the DNA TGTGCCAGCAGCAAAGAAGGACAGGGGGGCTATGGCTACACCTTC. Translated: CASSKEGQGGYGYTF.